Listed below are T cell receptor beta chains from one sample, sequenced in a study of cytotoxic CD8 clonotypes in ibrutinib-treated CLL. Method: immunoSEQ multiplex PCR; TCRdb's copy keeps in-frame clones and lacks some. The sample records some 350,000 clones, roughly 71% being singletons. The source material was PBMCs, sampled after 36 months of ibrutinib treatment. The receptor set was obtained from a human donor with chronic lymphocytic leukemia. Each CDR3 is given without its conserved first and last residue.

14,TRBJ1-1,TRBV5-1,ASSFETGGMNTEAF
14,TRBJ2-3,TRBV7-2,ASSLGLGTVLDTQY
14,TRBJ1-6,TRBV25-1,ASSTQGAVYNSPLH
15,TRBJ2-2,TRBV5-1,ASSVAAGGANTGELF
11,TRBJ1-6,TRBV7-8,ASSLTGGSPLH
15,TRBJ2-3,TRBV11-2,ASSLVLSGRATDTQY
13,TRBJ2-1,TRBV25-1,ASSEPGLADNEQF
13,TRBJ2-7,TRBV27,ASSFSGGGPYEQY
13,TRBJ2-7,TRBV12-5,ASGPPTALSYEQY
9,TRBJ1-2,TRBV10-3,AIRDSEGYT
10,TRBJ2-3,TRBV27,ASSLYPDTQY
11,TRBJ2-7,TRBV9,ASSVAGPAEQY
12,TRBJ1-3,TRBV21-1,ASNKTGGRNTIY
9,TRBJ2-7,TRBV27,ASATTGAQY
14,TRBJ1-2,TRBV7-9,ASSSAGGGGIGGYT
16,TRBJ2-2,TRBV2,ASSEREGYLPNTGELF
13,TRBJ1-2,TRBV7-3,ASSWAGQGNYGYT
12,TRBJ2-7,TRBV9,ASSVYPGTYEQY
11,TRBJ2-1,TRBV29-1,SGASDSPNEQF
12,TRBJ1-2,TRBV6-5,ASSTDGGGFGYT
12,TRBJ1-1,TRBV2,ASRDLRQNTEAF
11,TRBJ1-3,TRBV9,ASSVGEGNTIY
15,TRBJ2-4,TRBV18,ASSPGPQAAGQNIQY
14,TRBJ2-7,TRBV5-1,ASSFSGGGVSYEQY
12,TRBJ1-2,TRBV13,ASTPMGGAKGYT
15,TRBJ1-3,TRBV9,ASSVGKGRNAGNTIY
11,TRBJ1-2,TRBV7-8,ASSFDREGGYT
11,TRBJ2-7,TRBV5-1,ASSPGWSYEQY
13,TRBJ2-4,TRBV10-1,ASSDSRGTKNIQY
10,TRBJ2-1,TRBV15,ATSPTYNEQF
13,TRBJ1-1,TRBV5-1,ASSLVMGLAGEAF
11,TRBJ2-4,TRBV5-6,ASSFSGQGPKY
16,TRBJ1-2,TRBV6-1,ASSELTGRSHFNYGYT
11,TRBJ1-1,TRBV15,ATSREGFTEAF
12,TRBJ2-7,TRBV4-3,ASSQETSGYEQY
12,TRBJ2-1,TRBV28,ASSSDPLANEQF
13,TRBJ1-2,TRBV10-3,AIRSYRDRSIGYT
12,TRBJ2-1,TRBV11-3,ASSLGGGINEQF
16,TRBJ2-2,TRBV23-1,ASSQLTGVKSGTGELF
12,TRBJ2-2,TRBV9,ASSPGVFTGELF
13,TRBJ2-6,TRBV4-1,ASSQAGSGANVLT
9,TRBJ2-5,TRBV2,ASIYQETQY
13,TRBJ2-1,TRBV29-1,SAASRGGAINEQF
13,TRBJ2-3,TRBV5-1,ASLGSRWDTDTQY
13,TRBJ1-4,TRBV2,ASRGIRDGNEKLF
14,TRBJ2-3,TRBV7-9,ASSPWTGLRTDTQY
11,TRBJ1-4,TRBV2,AATGEGYEKLF
15,TRBJ2-3,TRBV9,ASTPSPAGGRADTQY
13,TRBJ2-2,TRBV18,ASSQGTGVAGELF
12,TRBJ1-1,TRBV13,ASRLVRSNTEAF
13,TRBJ2-1,TRBV7-2,ASSPDRGRSGEQF
12,TRBJ2-7,TRBV7-9,ASSVGHLPYEQY
13,TRBJ1-2,TRBV5-1,ASSPNRGRGEGYT
11,TRBJ2-3,TRBV7-9,ASSSSFSDTQY
12,TRBJ2-3,TRBV5-4,ASNPWPNADTQY
11,TRBJ1-3,TRBV5-1,ASSPRGADTIY
13,TRBJ1-3,TRBV5-4,ASSGMTGSGNTIY
13,TRBJ2-7,TRBV13,ASSLGQGYPYEQY
13,TRBJ1-1,TRBV7-6,ASSPRSALNTEAF
13,TRBJ1-2,TRBV4-1,ASSHLGQGARGYT